Following are 10 T cell receptor beta chains from one sample sequenced in a study of OX40 agonist ivuxolimab in advanced cancers. Clones were sequenced by immunoSEQ multiplex PCR, and TCRdb holds only the in-frame ones, with some missing. The table includes some 72,000 clones, about 91% detected once. The starting material was CD4+ or CD8+ T cells sorted from blood, obtained in a trial of the OX40 agonist ivuxolimab. Receptors were obtained from an adult with an advanced solid tumor such as melanoma, head and neck, liver or kidney cancer.

The chain carries TRBV7-9 and TRBJ1-1; maybe TRBD1 (5 bases). The CDR3 is 13 amino acids. V shed 4 bases and J shed 5 bases, with 11 bases lying between them. Germline CDR1 and CDR2: SEHNR and FQNEAQ (reference sequence). This CDR3 reads CASSYEEGTEAFF. The CDR3 region has the DNA TGTGCCAGCAGCTACGAAGAGGGGACTGAAGCTTTCTTT.

This chain links TRBV4-1 with TRBJ2-1, with D possibly being TRBD2 (6 bases). Per germline, CDR1 MGHRA and CDR2 YSYEKL. The CDR3 sequence is 17 residues long. Trimming took 1 base from V and 0 from J, leaving 13 bases between them. The CDR3 DNA sequence: TGCGCCAGCAGCCAAGGAGGAGGGTCGAGCTCCTACAATGAGCAGTTCTTC. This codes for CASSQGGGSSSYNEQFF.

This chain joins TRBV30 and TRBJ2-5; TRBD1 matches 12 bases. CDR1 is GTSNPN and CDR2 is SVGIG in the germline V gene (reference sequence). Unmatched junction bases numbered 12, after V lost 5 bases and J lost 5 bases. This CDR3 comprises 16 residues. Here the CDR3 reads CAWGAGTGGAGETQYF. The CDR3 DNA is TGTGCCTGGGGGGCCGGGACAGGGGGCGCAGGGGAGACCCAGTACTTC.

The CDR3 spells CASRDHYEQYF. The CDR3 DNA is TGTGCCAGTAGGGACCATTACGAGCAGTACTTC. V gene TRBV2 combines with J gene TRBJ2-7, with D possibly called TRBD1 or TRBD2 (5 bases each). The V gene's germline CDR1 is SNHLY and CDR2 FYNNEI. The CDR3 is 11 amino acids. V dropped 9 bases and J dropped 4 bases, with 10 bases sitting between them.

The V and J genes are TRBV4-2 and TRBJ2-3, with D tentatively TRBD2 (6 bases). Germline values: CDR1 LGHNA, CDR2 YNFKEQ. CDR3 length: 14 residues. Trimming took 1 base from V and 4 from J, leaving 9 bases between them. The CDR3 sequence is CASSQGLEADTQYF. The DNA for the CDR3 is TGTGCCAGCAGCCAAGGACTAGAAGCAGATACGCAGTATTTT.

The chain employs TRBV9 and TRBJ1-2; no clear D gene. V lost 0 bases and J 2 bases, leaving 5 bases between the germline ends. CDR1 SGDLS and CDR2 YYNGEE come from the germline V gene. This CDR3 comprises 13 residues. The CDR3 DNA is TGTGCCAGCAGCGTAGGGCAGAACTATGGCTACACCTTC. As protein: CASSVGQNYGYTF.

CDR3 nucleotide sequence: TGTGCCAGTAGTCCCCCCGGGAAATCTGGAAACACCATATATTTT. Protein sequence: CASSPPGKSGNTIYF. The V gene is TRBV19, the J gene TRBJ1-3; no reliable D call. Trimming stripped 5 bases from V and 1 base from J, with 12 bases between. The V gene's germline CDR1 is LNHDA and CDR2 SQIVND (reference sequence). The CDR3 sequence is 15 residues long.

The chain links TRBV5-1 to TRBJ1-2; perhaps TRBD1 as D (6 bases). The CDR3 extends over 15 amino acids. Germline V lookup: CDR1 SGHRS, CDR2 YFSETQ. V was pared by 4 bases and J by 7 bases, with 20 bases between. DNA of the CDR3: TGCGCCAGCAGCCGGGGCACGTTGGACAGCTTTGGCTACACCTTC. This gives the protein CASSRGTLDSFGYTF.

The chain recombines TRBV28 with TRBJ2-7, with D possibly being TRBD1 (5 bases). Looked up from germline, CDR1 is MDHEN and CDR2 is SYDVKM. The CDR3 has 14 residues. The V end was cut by 6 bases, the J end by 0 bases, with 12 bases between. The CDR3: CASSLRQSSYEQYF. The CDR3 DNA is TGTGCCAGCAGCCTCAGACAGAGCTCCTACGAGCAGTACTTC.

The chain combines TRBV5-1 with TRBJ1-1, with D perhaps matching TRBD1 (5 bases). V lost 6 bases and J lost 3, with 18 bases in between. The CDR3 length is 15 residues. Germline V lookup: CDR1 SGHRS, CDR2 YFSETQ. This CDR3 reads CASTGAGQGDTEAFF. CDR3 coding DNA: TGCGCCAGCACCGGGGCGGGGCAAGGGGACACTGAAGCTTTCTTT.